This T cell receptor beta chain was sequenced in a study of blood T cell repertoires in COVID-19. The overall study: PBMCs, B-cell-depleted T cells, or T cells provided the cDNA or gDNA that made up the material.

Method: immunoSEQ multiplex PCR; TCRdb's copy keeps in-frame clones and lacks some. The table shows around 100,000 clones, with about 84% occurring only once. J lost 0 bases, V lost 8 bases, and 5 bases had no gene match. This CDR3 is built from 14 residues. Germline assignment: CDR1 MNHEY and CDR2 SMNVEV (reference sequence). Sequenced sample: peripheral blood. This chain connects TRBV27 to TRBJ1-2, with TRBD1 matching 8 bases. This receptor was obtained from a human donor in a cohort sampled during active COVID-19. For the CDR3, the DNA is TGTGCCAGCGGGGGGACAGGCACTAACTATGGCTACACCTTC. Protein sequence: CASGGTGTNYGYTF.